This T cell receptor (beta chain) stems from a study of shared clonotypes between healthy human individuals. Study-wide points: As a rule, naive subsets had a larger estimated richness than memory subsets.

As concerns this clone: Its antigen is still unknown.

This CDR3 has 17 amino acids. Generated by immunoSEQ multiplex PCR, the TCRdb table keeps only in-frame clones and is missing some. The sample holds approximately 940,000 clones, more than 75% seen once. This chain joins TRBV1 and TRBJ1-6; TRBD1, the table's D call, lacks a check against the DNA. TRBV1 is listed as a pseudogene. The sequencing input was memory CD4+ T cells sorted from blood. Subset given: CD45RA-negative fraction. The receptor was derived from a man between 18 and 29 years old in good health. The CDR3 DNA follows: TGCACCAGCAGCCATGCCGGGGGACAGCCCCATAATTCACCCCTCCACTTT. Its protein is CTSSHAGGQPHNSPLHF.